These 17 T cell receptor beta chains were sequenced from one sample in a study of blood T cell repertoires in COVID-19. The assay was immunoSEQ multiplex PCR, and TCRdb's table has in-frame clones only and misses some. Found here are approximately 68,000 clones, less than 90% of them singletons; the top ten hold roughly 4%. What was sequenced was peripheral blood. Source of these receptors: a man aged 50 to 60 with active COVID-19.

For the CDR3, the DNA is TGTGCCAGCAGACAGGGGGACAGGCTAGAGGCTGAAGCTTTCTTT. This sequence encodes CASRQGDRLEAEAFF. The V gene is TRBV3-1 (or the pseudogene TRBV3-2), the J gene TRBJ1-1, with TRBD1 matching over 8 bases. Germline V gene sequence: CDR1 LGHDT, CDR2 YNNKEL (reference sequence). The CDR3 is 15 residues long. V shed 6 bases, J shed 6 bases, and the junction held 12 bases outside the gene matches.

This clone was observed a few times. This chain joins TRBV27 and TRBJ2-7; the match to TRBD2 covers 11 bases. V lost 4 bases to trimming and J lost 1 base; unmatched junction nucleotides: 6. The germline V gene has CDR1 MNHEY and CDR2 SMNVEV (reference sequence). The CDR3 runs 16 residues. The CDR3 is CASSSLASGRSYEQYF. In DNA, the CDR3 is TGTGCCAGCAGTTCCTTGGCTAGCGGGAGGTCCTACGAGCAGTACTTC.

The chain uses TRBV7-9 and TRBJ1-6; 7 nucleotides agree with TRBD1. This CDR3 is built from 14 residues. With V trimmed by 5 bases and J by 7 bases, 5 bases remained unmatched. Germline lookup yields CDR1 SEHNR and CDR2 FQNEAQ (reference sequence). The DNA for the CDR3 is TGTGCCAGCAGCCCCGGGACAGCAAATTCACCCCTCCACTTT. This encodes CASSPGTANSPLHF.

V and J are TRBV7-9 and TRBJ1-5; 8 bases are a match to TRBD1. This CDR3 spans 14 amino acids. Trimming at V came to 3 bases and at J to 6 bases, leaving 4 bases not matched to a gene. In germline, CDR1 is SEHNR, CDR2 FQNEAQ (reference sequence). The CDR3 loop is CASSFGQGGQPQHF. Written as DNA, the CDR3 is TGTGCCAGCAGCTTTGGACAGGGCGGTCAGCCCCAGCATTTT.

The chain has TRBV11-1 and TRBJ2-5, with 11 bases that match TRBD2. Looked up from germline, CDR1 is SGHAT and CDR2 is FQDESV (reference sequence). The V segment lost 4 bases and the J segment 7 bases; nucleotides outside the gene matches: 8. The CDR3 runs to 15 residues. CDR3 in DNA: TGTGCCAGCAGCTCCCTGTCCCTAGCGGGGGGGACCCAGTACTTC. Translating it yields CASSSLSLAGGTQYF.

The rearrangement joins TRBV5-6 to TRBJ1-2; D possibly corresponds to TRBD1 (5 bases). Germline CDR1 SGHDT, CDR2 YYEEEE. V lost 0 bases and J lost 3, with 12 bases in between. CDR3 length: 15 residues. The CDR3 spells CASSLARVGYYGYTF. In nucleotides, the CDR3 is TGTGCCAGCAGCTTGGCCAGGGTGGGGTACTATGGCTACACCTTC.

The gene calls are TRBV11-2 and TRBJ2-1; 11 positions match TRBD2. This CDR3 has 14 residues. The V segment lost 5 bases and the J segment 6 bases; nucleotides outside the gene matches: 3. CDR1 is SGHAT and CDR2 is FQNNGV in the germline V gene. The CDR3 nucleotides read TGTGCCAGCAGCGTAGCGGGAGGGTCCAATGAGCAGTTCTTC. Protein product: CASSVAGGSNEQFF.

The CDR3 DNA follows: TGTGCCAGCTCCCCGGTAGCGGGGCTCGGGAATGAGCAGTTCTTC. This translates into CASSPVAGLGNEQFF. J is TRBJ2-1 and V is TRBV18; 8 bases map to TRBD2. The V and J ends lost 6 bases and 7 bases, in that order; junction bases with no gene match: 11. CDR1 is KGHSH and CDR2 is LQKENI in the germline V gene. CDR3 length: 15 residues.

Here the CDR3 DNA reads TGTGCCAGTAGTATAGGAGGGAACCAAGAGACCCAGTACTTC. Its translation: CASSIGGNQETQYF. The rearrangement joins TRBV19 to TRBJ2-5; a weak D match, TRBD2 (5 bases). This CDR3 is 14 amino acids long. V was pared by 1 base and J by 0 bases, with 6 bases between. CDR1 and CDR2 from the germline V gene are LNHDA and SQIVND (reference sequence).

The gene calls are TRBV19 and TRBJ2-3; 14 bases are a match to TRBD2. This CDR3 region has 17 residues. The germline CDR1 and CDR2 sequences are LNHDA and SQIVND (reference sequence). V was clipped by 6 bases and J by 0 bases; unmatched bases: 5. CDR3 nucleotides: TGTGCCAGTAGCACGGGACTAGCGGGGGTAAGCACAGATACGCAGTATTTT. Its translation is CASSTGLAGVSTDTQYF.

The rearrangement links TRBV2 to TRBJ1-3; D uncertain. The V end was cut by 7 bases, the J end by 0 bases, with 13 bases between. The CDR3 covers 15 residues. Germline CDR1 SNHLY, CDR2 FYNNEI. This CDR3 is CASKSQASSGNTIYF. CDR3 coding DNA: TGTGCCAGCAAGAGTCAGGCGAGCTCTGGAAACACCATATATTTT.

J is TRBJ2-3 and V is TRBV7-6, with TRBD2 matching 7 bases. With V trimmed by 0 bases and J by 4 bases, 4 bases remained unmatched. The CDR3 length is 15 residues. Germline V CDR1 and CDR2: SGHVS, FNYEAQ. The CDR3 region is CASSLAGGPADTQYF. The CDR3 DNA reads TGTGCCAGCAGCTTAGCGGGAGGGCCCGCAGATACGCAGTATTTT.

CDR3 loop: CASSLGQWNTEAFF. The CDR3 region has the DNA TGCGCCAGCAGCCTGGGACAATGGAACACTGAAGCTTTCTTT. The genes are TRBV5-1 and TRBJ1-1; a weak D match, TRBD1 (6 bases). Germline values: CDR1 SGHRS, CDR2 YFSETQ. There are 14 residues in the CDR3. Trimming left V 4 bases short and J 1 base short, with 11 bases between. Variable domain in full (rest from reference TRBV5-1 and TRBJ1-1): KAGVTQTPRYLIKTRGQQVTLSCSPISGHRSVSWYQQTPGQGLQFLFEYFSETQRNKGNFPGRFSGRQFSNSRSEMNVSTLELGDSALYLCASSLGQWNTEAFFGQGTRLTVV.

V usage is TRBV6-4 and J usage is TRBJ1-1; D uncertain. The CDR3 is 13 amino acids. V was shortened by 2 bases and J by 4 bases, with 8 bases between the two germline ends. Germline CDR1 reads MRHNA; CDR2 reads SNTAGT. CDR3 residues: CASSDTVGTEAFF. The CDR3 nucleotides are TGTGCCAGCAGTGACACCGTCGGCACTGAAGCTTTCTTT.

CDR3 sequence: CASSLFTGGGNEQFF. In DNA, the CDR3 is TGCGCCAGCAGCTTGTTTACAGGGGGCGGGAATGAGCAGTTCTTC. J is TRBJ2-1 and V is TRBV5-1; 9 positions match TRBD1. V was clipped by 1 base and J by 7 bases; unmatched bases: 6. The CDR3 runs 15 residues. The V gene's germline CDR1 is SGHRS and CDR2 YFSETQ.

This chain links TRBV7-2 with TRBJ2-1; D might be TRBD2 (6 bases). The CDR3 is made up of 17 amino acids. Trimming removed 1 base from V and 4 bases from J, with 17 bases in between. CDR1 and CDR2 (germline): SGHTA, FQGNSA. CDR3 bases: TGTGCCAGCAGCTTAGACGGGAGTATAGGCCCTTACAATGAGCAGTTCTTC. As protein: CASSLDGSIGPYNEQFF.

The rearrangement joins TRBV7-9 to TRBJ2-1, with 7 bases aligning to TRBD1. Germline V lookup: CDR1 SEHNR, CDR2 FQNEAQ (reference sequence). This CDR3 has 15 residues. V was clipped by 2 bases and J by 9 bases; unmatched bases: 10. CDR3 coding DNA: TGTGCCAGCAGCTTAAGGGGCCCGACAGGGACTGAGCAGTTCTTC. Amino acid sequence: CASSLRGPTGTEQFF.